The 3 T cell receptor beta chains reported below all come from one sample, sequenced in a study of blood T cells in healthy people across ages. Primers used in a second PCR of about 6 to 11 cycles were a sample-barcoded 5' primer and a J-beta primer mix. TCRdb reprocessed the 5' RACE reads via MiXCR and lists one record per CDR3 protein. The sample lists about 1,400,000 distinct CDR3 sequences; roughly 40% were seen once. The specimen sequenced was blood. Receptors were obtained from a woman aged 18 to 35 in good health.

This chain uses TRBV5-1 with TRBJ2-1; either TRBD1 or TRBD2 may supply D (6 bases each). The CDR3 runs 14 residues. V gave up 4 bases and J gave up 9 bases, with 17 bases separating them. The germline V gene encodes CDR1 SGHRS and CDR2 YFSETQ. As DNA, the CDR3 is TGCGCCAGCAGCGTGGATTTACAGGGAGGTGAGCAGTTCTTC. It encodes CASSVDLQGGEQFF.

The CDR3 reads CASNALSYNEQYF. The CDR3 DNA is TGTGCCAGCAACGCTCTCTCCTACAATGAGCAGTACTTC. The chain recombines TRBV2 with TRBJ2-1; D remains unclear. The J call may be faulty, since TRBJ2-7 better matches the DNA end. Looked up from germline, CDR1 is SNHLY and CDR2 is FYNNEI. This CDR3 is built from 13 residues.

This clonotype turned up a few times. The chain employs TRBV7-2 and TRBJ1-5; D may be TRBD1 (6 bases). The CDR3 is made up of 15 amino acids. The germline V gene encodes CDR1 SGHTA and CDR2 FQGNSA. V lost 4 bases and J lost 4, with 14 bases in between. The CDR3 loop is CASSSLAQGNQPQHF. The CDR3 DNA reads TGTGCCAGCAGCTCCCTCGCGCAGGGGAATCAGCCCCAGCATTTT.